This T cell receptor beta chain originates from a study of response to subunit inactivated influenza vaccine. Whole-study results and caveats: Authors proposed each seasonal influenza vaccination draws in few new T cells.

TCRdb reanalysed the RT-PCR reads using MiXCR and keeps one entry per CDR3 protein. The sample has 500,000 to 600,000 distinct CDR3 sequences, 11% to 15% seen once. The CDR3 loop spans 15 amino acids. Between the trimmed V and J ends, which lost 1 base and 3 bases, there was a span of 11 bases. CDR1 is LGHNA and CDR2 is YSLEER in the germline V gene. Of note for this clonotype: The target antigen is unknown.

The TCR comes from a man aged 50 to 59 who received an inactivated influenza vaccine. The chain has TRBV4-3 and TRBJ2-3; tentatively, D is TRBD2 (6 bases). This sample comprised PBMCs from blood, obtained about 12 days after vaccination. The CDR3 loop is CASSQVVSGTDTQYF. In nucleotides, the CDR3 is TGCGCCAGCAGCCAAGTTGTTAGCGGAACAGATACGCAGTATTTT.